This entry lists 30 T cell receptor beta chains sequenced from one sample in a study of blood T cells in healthy people across ages. The authors ran a second PCR of roughly 6 to 12 cycles using a sample-barcoded 5' primer and a J-beta primer mix. TCRdb fed the 5' RACE reads into MiXCR, producing one record per CDR3 protein. Seen here are under 750,000 distinct CDR3 sequences, more than 45% observed once, and the top ten hold around 23%. Sequencing was done on a sample of blood. All receptors come from a man at least 80 years old in good health.

This clonotype was observed a handful of times. The rearrangement uses TRBV20-1 and TRBJ2-3, with no clear D. Germline lookup yields CDR1 DFQATT and CDR2 SNEGSKA (reference sequence). This CDR3 comprises 11 residues. Trimming shortened V by 4 bases and J by 6 bases, and 8 bases separated the two germline ends. CDR3 loop: CSAMSPDTQYF. Written as DNA, the CDR3 is TGCAGTGCTATGAGTCCGGATACGCAGTATTTT.

This clonotype was recorded many times. The rearrangement uses TRBV6-6 and TRBJ1-2, with 8 bases fitting TRBD1. With V trimmed by 6 bases and J by 6 bases, 9 bases remained unmatched. Germline V CDR1 and CDR2: MNHNY, SVGAGI (reference sequence). The CDR3 spans 14 residues. The chain's CDR3 is CASSLGQGIDGYTF. The CDR3 nucleotides read TGTGCCAGCAGCCTTGGACAGGGTATCGATGGCTACACCTTC.

The chain carries TRBV20-1 and TRBJ2-1; no clear D gene. The CDR3 extends over 10 amino acids. With 6 bases removed from V and 8 bases from J, the gap between germline ends came to 8 bases. Per germline, CDR1 DFQATT and CDR2 SNEGSKA (reference sequence). CDR3 amino acids: CSARWHEQFF. The CDR3 DNA is TGCAGTGCCCGATGGCATGAGCAGTTCTTC.

Only one count was recorded for this clonotype. The rearrangement joins TRBV7-2 to TRBJ2-3; tentatively, D is TRBD1 or TRBD2 (6 bases each). Trimming cost V 4 bases and J 1 base, with 15 bases left between them. This CDR3 is 16 amino acids long. Germline-derived CDR1 and CDR2 are SGHTA and FQGNSA. CDR3 protein: CASSYWGADGTDTQYF. The CDR3 DNA reads as TGTGCCAGCAGCTATTGGGGGGCTGATGGCACAGATACGCAGTATTTT.

CDR3 sequence (DNA): TGTGCCAGCAGTCCTGCTAGGGCGGGCAATCAGCCCCAGCATTTT. It yields the protein CASSPARAGNQPQHF. The chain joins TRBV28 to TRBJ1-5; D uncertain. This CDR3 is built from 15 residues. Trimming removed 5 bases at V and 2 bases at J, with 13 bases between. In germline, CDR1 is MDHEN, CDR2 SYDVKM.

The rearrangement uses TRBV13 and TRBJ2-1; D is perhaps TRBD1 (5 bases). The germline V gene has CDR1 PRHDT and CDR2 FYEKMQ (reference sequence). The V gene lost 1 base and the J gene lost 3 bases, with 13 bases spanning the gap. The CDR3 runs to 16 residues. CDR3 coding DNA: TGTGCCAGCAGCTTAGATGGGGCAACCCTCTACAATGAGCAGTTCTTC. Residues: CASSLDGATLYNEQFF.

This rearrangement joins TRBV29-1 to TRBJ2-1; no definite D call. The germline V and J ends were trimmed by 3 bases and 2 bases, with 14 bases remaining between them. The CDR3 is 15 residues long. Per germline, CDR1 SQVTM and CDR2 ANQGSEA. The CDR3 region is CSVDGTARAYNEQFF. The CDR3 region has the DNA TGCAGCGTTGATGGTACAGCGAGAGCCTACAATGAGCAGTTCTTC.

This clonotype was detected a few times. The chain has TRBV7-2 and TRBJ2-3; D may match TRBD1 or TRBD2 (6 bases each). This CDR3 is built from 16 residues. Germline V gene sequence: CDR1 SGHTA, CDR2 FQGNSA. V dropped 5 bases and J dropped 2 bases, with 17 bases sitting between them. The CDR3 DNA reads as TGTGCCAGCAGCACGGGCCCCGGGGGCTCCACAGATACGCAGTATTTT. Translation: CASSTGPGGSTDTQYF.

The chain couples TRBV6-6 to TRBJ1-1, with 10 positions matching TRBD1. V was pared by 2 bases and J by 2 bases, with 2 bases of the junction left unmatched. This CDR3 spans 15 amino acids. Per the germline V gene, CDR1 is MNHNY and CDR2 is SVGAGI (reference sequence). The CDR3 coding sequence is TGTGCCAGCAGTTACGGGACAGGGGAAAACACTGAAGCTTTCTTT. Amino acid sequence: CASSYGTGENTEAFF.

This clonotype has more than one count but fewer than ten. This rearrangement joins TRBV7-9 to TRBJ2-5, with TRBD2 matching over 12 bases. The CDR3 length is 14 residues. Germline V CDR1 and CDR2: SEHNR, FQNEAQ (reference sequence). V gave up 5 bases and J gave up 5 bases; unmatched junction bases: 3. CDR3 coding DNA: TGTGCCAGCAGCCGACTAGCGGGAGTCGAGACCCAGTACTTC. Its protein is CASSRLAGVETQYF.

The CDR3: CASSPRGSTNYNSPLHF. CDR3 coding DNA: TGTGCCAGCAGTCCCCGCGGGTCCACCAACTATAATTCACCCCTCCACTTT. This rearrangement joins TRBV6-2 or TRBV6-3 to TRBJ1-6; D is undetermined. The CDR3 runs 17 residues. CDR1 is MNHEY and CDR2 is SVGEGT in the germline V gene. The V end lost 5 bases, the J end lost 3 bases, and 17 bases lay between the germline ends.

The CDR3 reads CASSVHRVNTEAFF. CDR3 DNA sequence: TGTGCCAGCAGCGTACACAGGGTGAACACTGAAGCTTTCTTT. The chain is built from TRBV7-2 and TRBJ1-1, with D tentatively TRBD1 (6 bases). The germline gives CDR1 SGHTA, CDR2 FQGNSA. There are 14 residues in the CDR3. Trimming took off 5 bases at V and 0 bases at J, with 10 bases between the two ends.

The chain combines TRBV4-2 with TRBJ2-3; perhaps TRBD2 as D (6 bases). CDR1 and CDR2 from the germline V gene are LGHNA and YNFKEQ. The CDR3 has 18 residues. V shed 1 base and J shed 0 bases, with 17 bases lying between them. The chain's CDR3 is CASSQVMRGLPSTDTQYF. As DNA, the CDR3 is TGTGCCAGCAGCCAAGTCATGCGGGGCCTACCTAGCACAGATACGCAGTATTTT.

The chain combines TRBV7-2 with TRBJ1-6, with 8 positions matching TRBD1. Germline V CDR1 and CDR2: SGHTA, FQGNSA. The length of the CDR3 is 15 residues. Unmatched junction bases numbered 8, after V lost 4 bases and J lost 9 bases. DNA for the CDR3: TGTGCCAGCAGCTGGGGGACAGGAACTAGTTCACCCCTCCACTTT. This gives the protein CASSWGTGTSSPLHF.

Turning to this clonotype: One end of the junction is discordant with germline, which a read error may explain. The rearrangement links TRBV5-1 to TRBJ2-3; 7 positions match TRBD1. The CDR3 is made up of 15 amino acids. CDR1 is SGHRS, CDR2 YFSETQ, per germline. The CDR3 nucleotides read TGCGCCAGCAGCTTGGAAGGGAGTCGGACAGGTACGCAGTATTTT. This sequence encodes CASSLEGSRTGTQYF.

This clonotype was seen a handful of times. The J gene is TRBJ2-2, the V gene TRBV5-1; perhaps TRBD1 as D (5 bases). The CDR3 spans 14 residues. The germline gives CDR1 SGHRS, CDR2 YFSETQ. Trimming left V 0 bases short and J 6 bases short, with 9 bases between. The CDR3 is CASSLGQGPGELFF. DNA of the CDR3: TGCGCCAGCAGCTTGGGTCAGGGCCCCGGGGAGCTGTTTTTT. The full variable domain, in which reference TRBV5-1 and TRBJ2-2 provide the parts outside the CDR3, is KAGVTQTPRYLIKTRGQQVTLSCSPISGHRSVSWYQQTPGQGLQFLFEYFSETQRNKGNFPGRFSGRQFSNSRSEMNVSTLELGDSALYLCASSLGQGPGELFFGEGSRLTVL.

The chain combines TRBV20-1 with TRBJ2-3; TRBD2 might be the D (6 bases). V lost 5 bases and J lost 1, with 13 bases in between. This CDR3 region has 14 residues. CDR1 and CDR2 (germline): DFQATT, SNEGSKA (reference sequence). The CDR3, as DNA: TGCAGTGCTTGGGTGGGAGGCCGCACAGATACGCAGTATTTT. Translated: CSAWVGGRTDTQYF.

Details on this clonotype: At one of its ends the junction is not consistent with the germline gene, which may arise from a read error. V is TRBV10-2 and J is TRBJ2-7; D may match TRBD1 or TRBD2 (5 bases each). CDR1 is WSHSY, CDR2 SAAADI, per germline. This CDR3 comprises 12 residues. In nucleotides, the CDR3 is TGCGCCAACAGTGGGACGGTCTACGAGCAGTACTTC. This sequence encodes CANSGTVYEQYF.

This clonotype was seen many times. The rearrangement links TRBV29-1 to TRBJ2-7; 8 bases line up with TRBD1. This CDR3 has 12 amino acids. CDR1 SQVTM and CDR2 ANQGSEA come from the germline V gene. V was clipped by 4 bases and J by 7 bases; unmatched bases: 6. CDR3 DNA: TGCAGCGTTGCCGACAGGGGTGGTGAGCAGTACTTC. This translates into CSVADRGGEQYF.

The chain employs TRBV20-1 and TRBJ2-1; TRBD2 is a possible D gene (5 bases). The J call may be mistaken, given a closer DNA end match to TRBJ2-7. The V gene's germline CDR1 is DFQATT and CDR2 SNEGSKA (reference sequence). The CDR3 runs to 17 residues. CDR3 protein: CSAREAGGRTSYNEQYF. Here the CDR3 DNA reads TGCAGTGCTAGAGAGGCGGGTGGACGTACCTCCTACAATGAGCAGTACTTC.

This chain joins TRBV28 and TRBJ1-1, with 7 bases matching TRBD1. This CDR3 has 16 amino acids. With V trimmed by 5 bases and J by 1 base, 10 bases remained unmatched. In germline, CDR1 is MDHEN, CDR2 SYDVKM. CDR3 sequence: CASSPAGGPKNTEAFF. The CDR3 nucleotides read TGTGCCAGCAGTCCGGCAGGGGGACCTAAGAACACTGAAGCTTTCTTT.

The table lists this clonotype with a few counts. The chain combines TRBV7-2 with TRBJ2-5; a possible D gene is TRBD1 (5 bases). The last part of the DNA fits TRBJ2-7 better; the J call may be wrong. The CDR3 loop spans 15 amino acids. Per germline, CDR1 SGHTA and CDR2 FQGNSA. The DNA of the CDR3 is TGTGCCAGCAGCTTAGTGGGTACAGGACGGGCCGAGCAGTACTTC. It codes for CASSLVGTGRAEQYF.

V and J are TRBV24-1 and TRBJ2-7, with D perhaps TRBD2 (7 bases). This CDR3 has 15 amino acids. CDR1 is KGHDR and CDR2 is SFDVKD in the germline V gene. Trimming took off 4 bases at V and 1 base at J, with 13 bases between the two ends. CDR3 residues: CATSDLRGGSYEQYF. CDR3 nucleotides: TGTGCCACCAGTGACCTAAGGGGGGGGTCCTACGAGCAGTACTTC.

The gene calls are TRBV6-2 or TRBV6-3 and TRBJ2-1, with D unclear. V gave up 2 bases and J gave up 6 bases, with 20 bases separating them. This CDR3 comprises 17 residues. CDR1 MNHEY and CDR2 SVGEGT come from the germline V gene. This chain's CDR3 is CASSYPMGSLSGNEQFF. Written as DNA, the CDR3 is TGTGCCAGCAGTTACCCCATGGGGTCCCTGTCGGGCAATGAGCAGTTCTTC.

This clonotype was seen repeatedly, ten times or more. This rearrangement joins TRBV11-2 to TRBJ2-3; a possible D gene is TRBD1 (6 bases). Looked up from germline, CDR1 is SGHAT and CDR2 is FQNNGV. The V gene lost 5 bases and the J gene lost 3 bases, with 12 bases spanning the gap. The CDR3 has 14 amino acids. Here the CDR3 DNA reads TGTGCCAGCAGCCTCCAAAGGGGGACAGATACGCAGTATTTT. Amino acids: CASSLQRGTDTQYF.

The chain couples TRBV20-1 to TRBJ1-2; no firm D call. CDR1 is DFQATT and CDR2 is SNEGSKA in the germline V gene (reference sequence). The CDR3 sequence is 13 residues long. The CDR3: CSPKSPGGYGYTF. CDR3 bases: TGCAGCCCTAAGTCCCCGGGTGGCTATGGCTACACCTTC.

The chain couples TRBV11-3 to TRBJ1-2; maybe TRBD1 (5 bases). Germline V gives CDR1 SGHNT, CDR2 YENEEA. The V end was cut by 5 bases, the J end by 6 bases, with 22 bases between. The CDR3 is made up of 16 amino acids. The CDR3 coding sequence is TGTGCCAGCAGCCCCGCGGGACTTCCCCACGGAAATGGCTACACCTTC. Translated, it gives CASSPAGLPHGNGYTF.

This clonotype has at least ten counts. The J gene is TRBJ2-5, the V gene TRBV6-6; no clear D gene. Germline lookup yields CDR1 MNHNY and CDR2 SVGAGI (reference sequence). CDR3 length: 12 residues. The germline V and J ends were trimmed by 0 bases and 5 bases, with 4 bases remaining between them. CDR3: CASSYSAETQYF. In DNA form, the CDR3 reads TGTGCCAGCAGTTACTCGGCTGAGACCCAGTACTTC.

Turning to this clonotype: This clone may be a read error of a much larger clone one base away. This sequence joins TRBV7-9 and TRBJ1-1; D uncertain. CDR1 and CDR2 (germline): SEHNR, FQNEAQ (reference sequence). The V end was cut by 6 bases, the J end by 3 bases, with 11 bases between. This CDR3 region has 13 residues. The CDR3 DNA sequence: TGTGCCAGCAGTTATGTCCAGGACACTGAAGCTTTCTTT. The encoded protein is CASSYVQDTEAFF.

This clonotype was seen more than once but under ten times. The J gene is TRBJ1-5, the V gene TRBV7-2; no firm D call. The V and J ends lost 0 bases and 4 bases respectively, with 10 bases between them. CDR3 size: 15 residues. The germline CDR1 and CDR2 sequences are SGHTA and FQGNSA. As DNA, the CDR3 is TGTGCCAGCAGCTTAGCGTGGAGGAGGAATCAGCCCCAGCATTTT. Protein product: CASSLAWRRNQPQHF.